Each of the 31 T cell receptor beta chains below was sequenced from the same sample in a study of T cells in Graves' hyperthyroidism and ophthalmopathy. RNA transcripts provided the source from which TCR beta CDR3 regions were amplified. First-round RT-PCR with HTBI primers amplified the TCR CDR3 region. TCRdb itself ran the multiplex PCR reads through MiXCR, one entry per CDR3 protein. The table records some 650,000 distinct CDR3 sequences, 15% to 20% of them present only once. The sample taken for sequencing was blood. The receptors were gathered from a middle-aged woman with Graves' ophthalmopathy.

This clonotype was picked up a small number of times. Written as DNA, the CDR3 is TGCGCCAGCAGCTTGGGGGACCGGGCTGAAGCTTTCTTT. Translating it yields CASSLGDRAEAFF. The chain has TRBV5-1 and TRBJ1-1; D is possibly TRBD1 (5 bases). Trimming pared 0 bases from V and 6 bases from J, leaving 9 bases between. The germline gives CDR1 SGHRS, CDR2 YFSETQ. The CDR3 sequence is 13 residues long.

This clonotype came up many times. This chain links TRBV20-1 with TRBJ2-5, with 8 nucleotides matching TRBD2. Germline CDR1 reads DFQATT; CDR2 reads SNEGSKA (reference sequence). The CDR3 consists of 13 residues. Losses at the gene ends were 3 bases for V and 5 bases for J; bases not matched to a gene: 5. The CDR3 region has the DNA TGCAGTGCTAGGACGGGGGGGAGGGAGACCCAGTACTTC. Amino acids: CSARTGGRETQYF.

The sample holds a few counts of this clonotype. The rearrangement uses TRBV12-3 or TRBV12-4 and TRBJ2-3; D is ambiguous. Deletions cut 3 bases from V and 0 bases from J, with 7 bases between. This CDR3 contains 14 residues. CDR3 in amino acids: CASSFYDSTDTQYF. For the CDR3, the DNA is TGTGCCAGCAGTTTCTACGACAGCACAGATACGCAGTATTTT.

This clonotype has a count of ten or more. The genes are TRBV27 and TRBJ2-3; D is unclear. V was trimmed by 0 bases and J by 2 bases, leaving 9 bases between them. From germline, CDR1 is MNHEY and CDR2 SMNVEV (reference sequence). The CDR3 contains 15 residues. CDR3 in DNA: TGTGCCAGCAGTTTATCCCCCACACCCACAGATACGCAGTATTTT. It codes for CASSLSPTPTDTQYF.

V and J are TRBV6-2 or TRBV6-3 and TRBJ2-2; TRBD2 might be the D (6 bases). Germline CDR1 is MNHEY and CDR2 is SVGEGT. The germline V and J ends were trimmed by 2 bases and 4 bases, with 11 bases remaining between them. The CDR3 is made up of 15 amino acids. In DNA, the CDR3 is TGTGCCAGCAGTTACGGCGGGATCGGCACCGGGGAGCTGTTTTTT. Translation: CASSYGGIGTGELFF.

This clonotype was counted a few times. The CDR3 region is CASMRQFPGELFF. CDR3 DNA: TGTGCCAGTATGAGGCAGTTCCCCGGGGAGCTGTTTTTT. V usage is TRBV19 and J usage is TRBJ2-2, with D uncertain. The germline V and J ends were trimmed by 7 bases and 6 bases, with 12 bases remaining between them. CDR1 and CDR2 (germline): LNHDA, SQIVND (reference sequence). The CDR3 covers 13 residues. Based on the CDR3 plus reference TRBV19 and TRBJ2-2, the full variable domain is DGGITQSPKYLFRKEGQNVTLSCEQNLNHDAMYWYRQDPGQGLRLIYYSQIVNDFQKGDIAEGYSVSREKKESFPLTVTSAQKNPTAFYLCASMRQFPGELFFGEGSRLTVL.

Ten or more counts support this clonotype. This chain connects TRBV20-1 to TRBJ2-5; 12 nucleotides line up with TRBD2. The CDR3 length is 14 residues. Losses at the gene ends were 4 bases for V and 4 bases for J; bases not matched to a gene: 4. Looked up from germline, CDR1 is DFQATT and CDR2 is SNEGSKA (reference sequence). CDR3 region: CSAIRTSGTETQYF. Written as DNA, the CDR3 is TGCAGTGCTATAAGGACTAGCGGGACAGAGACCCAGTACTTC.

This clonotype was seen ten or more times. The chain employs TRBV27 and TRBJ2-3; 7 nucleotides align to TRBD1. V shed 5 bases, J shed 0 bases, and the junction held 5 bases outside the gene matches. This CDR3 is 15 amino acids long. Per germline, CDR1 MNHEY and CDR2 SMNVEV (reference sequence). The CDR3 sequence is CASSRQGSSTDTQYF. CDR3 nucleotides: TGTGCCAGCAGTAGACAGGGCTCTAGCACAGATACGCAGTATTTT.

The V and J genes are TRBV18 and TRBJ2-5; either TRBD1 or TRBD2 may supply D (5 bases each). Germline loops: CDR1 KGHSH, CDR2 LQKENI. CDR3 length equals 13 residues. Trimming took 1 base from V and 5 from J, leaving 8 bases between them. For the CDR3, the DNA is TGTGCCAGCTCACCACATGAGGGGGAGACCCAGTACTTC. Residues: CASSPHEGETQYF. The entire variable domain, with the rest obtained from reference TRBV18 and TRBJ2-5, is as follows: NAGVMQNPRHLVRRRGQEARLRCSPMKGHSHVYWYRQLPEEGLKFMVYLQKENIIDESGMPKERFSAEFPKEGPSILRIQQVVRGDSAAYFCASSPHEGETQYFGPGTRLLVL.

The chain uses TRBV29-1 and TRBJ2-5; 10 positions agree with TRBD2. J was trimmed by 7 bases and V by 7 bases; bases with no gene match: 12. The CDR3 spans 14 residues. In germline, CDR1 is SQVTM, CDR2 ANQGSEA. The CDR3 DNA sequence: TGCAGCGCGTCTAGCGGGGGAAACGTGGGGACCCAGTACTTC. Its protein is CSASSGGNVGTQYF.

The sample holds many counts of this clonotype. This chain connects TRBV2 to TRBJ1-2, with D unresolved. V lost 7 bases and J 2 bases, leaving 8 bases between the germline ends. The CDR3 has 12 amino acids. The germline V gene has CDR1 SNHLY and CDR2 FYNNEI. CDR3 DNA: TGTGCCAGCACCCTTTTAAACTATGGCTACACCTTC. Its protein is CASTLLNYGYTF.

This clonotype was seen many times. The CDR3, as DNA: TGTGCCAGCAGCTTACAGGGGACGGAACCATACAATGAGCAGTTCTTC. It encodes CASSLQGTEPYNEQFF. The J gene is TRBJ2-1, the V gene TRBV11-2; a possible D gene is TRBD1 (6 bases). V lost 2 bases, J lost 4 bases, and 15 bases lay in between. In germline, CDR1 is SGHAT, CDR2 FQNNGV. CDR3 length: 16 residues.

This sequence joins TRBV3-1 and TRBJ1-6; D call uncertain. Germline V CDR1 and CDR2: LGHDT, YNNKEL (reference sequence). Trimming removed 4 bases from V and 11 bases from J, with 12 bases in between. This CDR3 is built from 13 residues. This chain's CDR3 is CASSPTEQTPLHF. For the CDR3, the DNA is TGTGCCAGCAGCCCCACAGAACAAACACCCCTCCACTTT.

V and J are TRBV6-1 and TRBJ2-1; D possibly uses TRBD1 or TRBD2 (7 bases each). Germline CDR1 and CDR2: MNHNS and SASEGT. V was shortened by 7 bases and J by 6 bases, with 19 bases between the two germline ends. This CDR3 spans 15 amino acids. For the CDR3, the DNA is TGTGCCAGCAAAGCCCTGGCAGGGGGGGGCAATGAGCAGTTCTTC. As protein: CASKALAGGGNEQFF.

This clonotype has just a few counts. The chain uses TRBV7-3 and TRBJ2-7; 9 bases are shared with TRBD1. This CDR3 region has 15 residues. The germline V gene has CDR1 SGHTA and CDR2 FQGTGA. Unmatched junction bases numbered 6, after V lost 5 bases and J lost 1 base. CDR3 in DNA: TGTGCCAGCAGCCGCGGACAGGGGAAATCCTACGAGCAGTACTTC. It encodes CASSRGQGKSYEQYF.

This clonotype has just a few counts. The chain combines TRBV27 with TRBJ2-7; D gene uncertain. V was pared by 5 bases and J by 6 bases, with 8 bases between. CDR3 size: 11 residues. CDR1 MNHEY and CDR2 SMNVEV come from the germline V gene (reference sequence). CDR3 in amino acids: CASSPGVEQYF. The CDR3 region has the DNA TGTGCCAGCAGTCCCGGTGTCGAGCAGTACTTC.

The chain couples TRBV27 to TRBJ1-4; 10 nucleotides agree with TRBD1. The junction had 2 bases not matched to a gene; V was cut back by 3 bases and J by 4 bases. CDR1 MNHEY and CDR2 SMNVEV come from the germline V gene (reference sequence). The CDR3 runs to 15 residues. CDR3 in DNA: TGTGCCAGCAGTTTGACAGGGGGCCTTAATGAAAAACTGTTTTTT. Translation: CASSLTGGLNEKLFF.

The chain combines TRBV2 with TRBJ1-1, with 9 positions matching TRBD1. Germline CDR1 is SNHLY and CDR2 is FYNNEI. This CDR3 comprises 14 residues. The junction had 5 bases not matched to a gene; V was cut back by 1 base and J by 8 bases. The CDR3 DNA is TGTGCCAGCAGTGAAGACAGGGGGCGTTGGGAAGCTTTCTTT. Protein: CASSEDRGRWEAFF.

The chain has TRBV6-1 and TRBJ2-1; possibly TRBD1 for D (5 bases). V was pared by 7 bases and J by 6 bases, with 13 bases between. The CDR3 covers 13 residues. Germline V gene sequence: CDR1 MNHNS, CDR2 SASEGT. The CDR3 reads CASTKGYSNEQFF. DNA of the CDR3: TGTGCCAGCACCAAGGGGTATTCCAATGAGCAGTTCTTC.

The V and J genes are TRBV7-9 and TRBJ2-7; D is possibly TRBD2 (6 bases). V was pared by 6 bases and J by 5 bases, with 17 bases between. CDR3 length equals 14 residues. Germline V gene data show CDR1 as SEHNR and CDR2 as FQNEAQ (reference sequence). The CDR3 loop is CASSSTTRHDEQYF. The CDR3 region has the DNA TGTGCCAGCAGTTCTACGACTAGGCATGACGAGCAGTACTTC.

CDR3: CASSPREGYNEQFF. Here the CDR3 DNA reads TGTGCCAGCAGCCCCCGGGAGGGTTACAATGAGCAGTTCTTC. The chain couples TRBV7-9 to TRBJ2-1; 8 bases are shared with TRBD2. The CDR3 length is 14 residues. Unmatched junction bases numbered 4, after V lost 5 bases and J lost 4 bases. The germline V gene has CDR1 SEHNR and CDR2 FQNEAQ (reference sequence). Drawing the rest from reference TRBV7-9 and TRBJ2-1, the complete variable domain is DTGVSQNPRHKITKRGQNVTFRCDPISEHNRLYWYRQTLGQGPEFLTYFQNEAQLEKSRLLSDRFSAERPKGSFSTLEIQRTEQGDSAMYLCASSPREGYNEQFFGPGTRLTVL.

The chain uses TRBV6-1 and TRBJ2-3, with TRBD1 identical over 8 bases. The CDR3 has 15 residues. Looked up from germline, CDR1 is MNHNS and CDR2 is SASEGT. Germline trimming cut 5 bases from V and 4 bases from J; bases unmatched to any gene: 8. CDR3 nucleotides: TGTGCCAGCAGTCAGACAGGGGCAAGCTCAGATACGCAGTATTTT. Amino acid sequence: CASSQTGASSDTQYF.

The chain joins TRBV29-1 to TRBJ2-7; 11 nucleotides line up with TRBD1. This CDR3 region has 12 residues. Germline V gene data show CDR1 as SQVTM and CDR2 as ANQGSEA. V was clipped by 6 bases and J by 7 bases; unmatched bases: 5. CDR3 residues: CSVGQGDDEQYF. CDR3 nucleotides: TGCAGCGTGGGACAGGGGGACGATGAGCAGTACTTC.

The chain uses TRBV28 and TRBJ2-1, with D perhaps being TRBD1 or TRBD2 (6 bases each). V lost 5 bases to trimming and J lost 5 bases, with 16 bases between them. CDR1 and CDR2 from the germline V gene are MDHEN and SYDVKM. The CDR3 is 15 amino acids. CDR3 DNA: TGTGCCAGCAGTGACCGGTGGGGGGCCCACAATGAGCAGTTCTTC. Protein sequence: CASSDRWGAHNEQFF. The whole variable domain, remainder taken from reference TRBV28 and TRBJ2-1, is DVKVTQSSRYLVKRTGEKVFLECVQDMDHENMFWYRQDPGLGLRLIYFSYDVKMKEKGDIPEGYSVSREKKERFSLILESASTNQTSMYLCASSDRWGAHNEQFFGPGTRLTVL.

Many counts were recorded for this clonotype. The rearrangement links TRBV20-1 to TRBJ2-7, with 8 bases identical to TRBD1. V lost 3 bases and J lost 6; bases outside the gene matches: 10. This CDR3 region has 14 residues. CDR1 and CDR2 (germline): DFQATT, SNEGSKA (reference sequence). The CDR3 spells CSASNRQGAREQYF. CDR3 bases: TGCAGTGCTAGCAACAGGCAGGGGGCTCGCGAGCAGTACTTC.

There are many counts of this clonotype. The V gene is TRBV24-1, the J gene TRBJ2-1; 7 nucleotides align to TRBD1. V dropped 3 bases and J dropped 1; count of bases not matched to a gene: 8. The CDR3 spans 17 residues. In germline, CDR1 is KGHDR, CDR2 SFDVKD. The CDR3 nucleotides read TGTGCCACCAGTGATCCGCCTCGGACAGGATCCTACAATGAGCAGTTCTTC. Translating it yields CATSDPPRTGSYNEQFF.

This clonotype appeared many times. The V call is TRBV12-3 or TRBV12-4, the J call TRBJ2-1; D is undetermined. The CDR3 covers 16 residues. Trimming shortened V by 5 bases and J by 0 bases, and 14 bases separated the two germline ends. Here the CDR3 reads CASSLVGASSYNEQFF. The CDR3 region has the DNA TGTGCCAGCAGTCTTGTTGGAGCGAGCTCCTACAATGAGCAGTTCTTC.

This clonotype was counted many times. The rearrangement uses TRBV28 and TRBJ2-7; 8 bases are shared with TRBD1. The CDR3 runs 16 residues. Germline CDR1 reads MDHEN; CDR2 reads SYDVKM. Losses at the gene ends were 2 bases for V and 2 bases for J; bases not matched to a gene: 8. This chain's CDR3 is CASSLSGTGGTYEQYF. The CDR3 DNA follows: TGTGCCAGCAGTTTAAGTGGCACAGGGGGGACCTACGAGCAGTACTTC.

Many counts were recorded for this clonotype. This chain uses TRBV18 with TRBJ1-1, with 8 nucleotides matching TRBD1. The CDR3 covers 15 residues. Germline V gene sequence: CDR1 KGHSH, CDR2 LQKENI. Losses at the gene ends were 8 bases for V and 3 bases for J; bases not matched to a gene: 11. Here the CDR3 DNA reads TGTGCCAGCCGCGGGACAGGTAAAAATCACACTGAAGCTTTCTTT. Amino acid sequence: CASRGTGKNHTEAFF.

In this sample, this clonotype turned up many times. The chain couples TRBV12-3 or TRBV12-4 to TRBJ2-5, with D maybe TRBD2 (7 bases). Trimming took off 6 bases at V and 7 bases at J, with 15 bases between the two ends. CDR3 length equals 13 residues. The CDR3 protein is CASSPVGGATQYF. For the CDR3, the DNA is TGTGCCAGCAGCCCTGTTGGGGGGGCGACCCAGTACTTC.

The chain combines TRBV2 with TRBJ2-1; TRBD1 is a possible D gene (5 bases). The length of the CDR3 is 13 residues. From germline, CDR1 is SNHLY and CDR2 FYNNEI. Trimming removed 7 bases from V and 2 bases from J, with 9 bases in between. CDR3 amino acids: CASKGPPYNEQFF. Written as DNA, the CDR3 is TGTGCCAGCAAGGGGCCCCCCTACAATGAGCAGTTCTTC.